The 16 T cell receptor beta chains given below trace back to one sample, sequenced in a study of blood T cell repertoires in COVID-19. Sequenced by immunoSEQ multiplex PCR; TCRdb stores in-frame clones only, minus some. The sample has 100,000 to 150,000 clones; 55% to 75% are singletons. The sequencing input was peripheral blood. The receptors come from a human donor with acute or convalescent COVID-19. The donor label of this sample is uncertain.

This chain joins TRBV5-1 and TRBJ2-1; possibly TRBD1 for D (5 bases). This CDR3 region has 15 residues. The ends were cut back, 1 base at V and 4 bases at J, with 12 bases in the middle. CDR1 and CDR2 from the germline V gene are SGHRS and YFSETQ. CDR3 DNA: TGCGCCAGCAGCTTGAGTGACAGCCTTTACAATGAGCAGTTCTTC. Protein: CASSLSDSLYNEQFF.

This chain links TRBV5-1 with TRBJ1-1, with TRBD1 as a possible D gene (6 bases). Per the germline V gene, CDR1 is SGHRS and CDR2 is YFSETQ. CDR3 length: 15 amino acids. V lost 3 bases, J lost 5 bases, and 17 bases lay in between. The CDR3 reads CASSSGGGGGTEAFF. The CDR3 region has the DNA TGCGCCAGCAGCTCCGGGGGAGGGGGAGGTACTGAAGCTTTCTTT. Complete variable domain (other parts from reference TRBV5-1 and TRBJ1-1): KAGVTQTPRYLIKTRGQQVTLSCSPISGHRSVSWYQQTPGQGLQFLFEYFSETQRNKGNFPGRFSGRQFSNSRSEMNVSTLELGDSALYLCASSSGGGGGTEAFFGQGTRLTVV.

The chain employs TRBV11-2 and TRBJ1-1, with 10 bases fitting TRBD1. V dropped 3 bases and J dropped 5; count of bases not matched to a gene: 6. The length of the CDR3 is 15 residues. The V gene's germline CDR1 is SGHAT and CDR2 FQNNGV. The CDR3 reads CASSFGQGGKTEAFF. CDR3 in DNA: TGTGCCAGCAGCTTTGGACAGGGGGGAAAAACTGAAGCTTTCTTT.

The chain recombines TRBV6-5 with TRBJ2-3; 9 bases are shared with TRBD2. V dropped 4 bases and J dropped 5; count of bases not matched to a gene: 7. Germline V lookup: CDR1 MNHEY, CDR2 SVGAGI. The CDR3 is 15 amino acids. Here the CDR3 reads CASSWQRGVRDTQYF. CDR3 nucleotides: TGTGCCAGCAGTTGGCAGCGGGGGGTTAGAGATACGCAGTATTTT.

The chain has TRBV5-1 and TRBJ1-4, with 7 bases aligning to TRBD1. This CDR3 region has 16 residues. Unmatched junction bases numbered 5, after V lost 0 bases and J lost 3 bases. Germline-derived CDR1 and CDR2 are SGHRS and YFSETQ. CDR3 in amino acids: CASSLGQGGPNEKLFF. The DNA of the CDR3 is TGCGCCAGCAGCTTGGGGCAGGGGGGCCCTAATGAAAAACTGTTTTTT.

The gene calls are TRBV6-1 and TRBJ2-2, with 7 bases that match TRBD1. Germline lookup yields CDR1 MNHNS and CDR2 SASEGT. V lost 2 bases, J lost 6 bases, and 6 bases stayed unmatched. The CDR3 consists of 15 residues. CDR3 amino acids: CASSETDRVAGELFF. As DNA, the CDR3 is TGTGCCAGCAGTGAAACTGACAGGGTCGCCGGGGAGCTGTTTTTT.

This chain links TRBV6-5 with TRBJ2-3; D is undetermined. Trimming stripped 2 bases from V and 0 bases from J, with 12 bases between. The CDR3 is 16 amino acids. Germline CDR1 is MNHEY and CDR2 is SVGAGI. The CDR3 region is CASSYGRLTSTDTQYF. DNA for the CDR3: TGTGCCAGCAGTTACGGGCGTCTTACTAGCACAGATACGCAGTATTTT.

The rearrangement joins TRBV6-1 to TRBJ2-7; D is undetermined. The CDR3 has 15 amino acids. Germline V gives CDR1 MNHNS, CDR2 SASEGT. With 3 bases removed from V and 2 bases from J, the gap between germline ends came to 14 bases. CDR3: CASSEGHSRTYEQYF. In DNA, the CDR3 is TGTGCCAGCAGTGAGGGTCACAGTAGGACCTACGAGCAGTACTTC.

The sample holds a few counts of this clone. The chain combines TRBV5-6 with TRBJ1-2, with D maybe TRBD1 (5 bases). Per the germline V gene, CDR1 is SGHDT and CDR2 is YYEEEE. There are 14 residues in the CDR3. V lost 2 bases to trimming and J lost 2 bases, with 10 bases between them. CDR3 sequence reads: CASSFGGANYGYTF. The CDR3 region has the DNA TGTGCCAGCAGCTTTGGAGGGGCAAACTATGGCTACACCTTC.

This clone was found a few times. The genes are TRBV5-5 and TRBJ2-4, with D tentatively TRBD2 (7 bases). CDR3 length: 14 residues. The V gene's germline CDR1 is SGHKS and CDR2 YYEKEE (reference sequence). V lost 4 bases and J 7 bases, leaving 15 bases between the germline ends. CDR3: CASSRGAGENIQYF. CDR3 bases: TGTGCCAGCAGCCGGGGGGCAGGGGAGAACATTCAGTACTTC.

The rearrangement joins TRBV21-1 to TRBJ1-4; whether TRBD1, the table's D call, matches the DNA was not checked. TRBV21-1 is tagged as a pseudogene. The CDR3 is 18 amino acids. The CDR3 nucleotides read TGTGCCAGCAGCAAATTTCGTTACGGGGACAGGGGGCAAGAAAAACTGTTTTTT. Its protein product is CASSKFRYGDRGQEKLFF.

The chain employs TRBV5-4 and TRBJ1-2, with D unresolved. The CDR3 runs 14 residues. Trimming removed 0 bases at V and 0 bases at J, with 6 bases between. The germline V gene encodes CDR1 SGHNT and CDR2 YYREEE (reference sequence). The CDR3 here is CASSLDRANYGYTF. The CDR3 nucleotides are TGTGCCAGCAGCTTGGATCGGGCTAACTATGGCTACACCTTC.

V gene TRBV20-1 combines with J gene TRBJ2-3; perhaps TRBD1 as D (5 bases). The CDR3 has 14 residues. V was cut by 3 bases and J by 2 bases, with 12 bases left in between. Germline V CDR1 and CDR2: DFQATT, SNEGSKA (reference sequence). CDR3 coding DNA: TGCAGTGCTAGTATAGCCAGGGCCACAGATACGCAGTATTTT. It encodes CSASIARATDTQYF.

The chain combines TRBV5-1 with TRBJ1-6, with D possibly being TRBD1 (5 bases). CDR1 SGHRS and CDR2 YFSETQ come from the germline V gene. This CDR3 is built from 16 residues. The ends were cut back, 0 bases at V and 4 bases at J, with 11 bases in the middle. CDR3 protein: CASSLGRGPYNSPLHF. The DNA for the CDR3 is TGCGCCAGCAGCTTGGGGCGGGGACCATATAATTCACCCCTCCACTTT. Based on the CDR3 plus reference TRBV5-1 and TRBJ1-6, the full variable domain is KAGVTQTPRYLIKTRGQQVTLSCSPISGHRSVSWYQQTPGQGLQFLFEYFSETQRNKGNFPGRFSGRQFSNSRSEMNVSTLELGDSALYLCASSLGRGPYNSPLHFGNGTRLTVT.

This clone has only a few counts. The chain carries TRBV2 and TRBJ2-3; a weak D match, TRBD2 (6 bases). CDR3 length: 16 amino acids. The germline gives CDR1 SNHLY, CDR2 FYNNEI. V lost 7 bases to trimming and J lost 1 base, with 18 bases between them. The CDR3 protein is CASKPPTSFGTDTQYF. The DNA of the CDR3 is TGTGCCAGCAAACCTCCCACTAGCTTCGGCACAGATACGCAGTATTTT.

The CDR3 reads CSVTGNTEAFF. For the CDR3, the DNA is TGCAGCGTGACAGGAAACACTGAAGCTTTCTTT. This chain uses TRBV29-1 with TRBJ1-1; possibly TRBD1 for D (6 bases). V was pared by 6 bases and J by 2 bases, with 7 bases between. This CDR3 contains 11 residues. Germline V gene data show CDR1 as SQVTM and CDR2 as ANQGSEA.